One sample yielded the 3 T cell receptor beta chains listed below, sequenced in a study of monozygotic twins with inflammatory bowel disease. From the 5' RACE reads, TCRdb lists one entry per CDR3 protein and no DNA. The sample table sets out nearly 450,000 distinct CDR3 sequences. The sequencing sample was made of blood. Every receptor here comes from a human donor with ulcerative colitis or Crohn's disease, or a healthy co-twin of an affected twin (not recorded which).

V usage is TRBV11-2 and J usage is TRBJ1-2. The CDR3 sequence is 14 residues long. Looked up from germline, CDR1 is SGHAT and CDR2 is FQNNGV. The CDR3 region is CASSLGTQNYGYTF.

The chain couples TRBV10-3 to TRBJ2-1; TCRdb's D gene call, TRBD2, goes unchecked for lack of DNA. The CDR3 is 12 residues long. The germline V gene has CDR1 ENHRY and CDR2 SYGVKD. Here the CDR3 reads CASGLAYNEQFF.

The CDR3 protein is CATKGQGYEQYF. The V gene is TRBV7-2, the J gene TRBJ2-7; TCRdb calls TRBD1, which cannot be checked without DNA. Germline CDR1 and CDR2: SGHTA and FQGNSA. CDR3 size: 12 residues.